The 8 T cell receptor beta chains reported below all come from one sample, sequenced in a study of shared clonotypes between healthy human individuals. The protocol was immunoSEQ multiplex PCR, while the TCRdb copy is restricted to in-frame clones and leaves out a portion. This table has fewer than 1.6 million clones, approximately 98.5% appearing once. The sequencing sample was made of naive CD4+ T cells sorted from blood. Subset: CD45RA+ positively selected. Receptor source: a man younger than 45 in good health.

The chain's CDR3 is CASSQVGGADEKLFF. Written as DNA, the CDR3 is TGTGCCAGCTCACAGGTCGGGGGCGCGGATGAAAAACTGTTTTTT. The rearrangement joins TRBV18 to TRBJ1-4, with D possibly matching TRBD1 (6 bases). There are 15 residues in the CDR3. Germline assignment: CDR1 KGHSH and CDR2 LQKENI. Trimming shortened V by 4 bases and J by 6 bases, and 15 bases separated the two germline ends. The complete variable domain, with remaining parts taken from reference TRBV18 and TRBJ1-4, reads NAGVMQNPRHLVRRRGQEARLRCSPMKGHSHVYWYRQLPEEGLKFMVYLQKENIIDESGMPKERFSAEFPKEGPSILRIQQVVRGDSAAYFCASSQVGGADEKLFFGSGTQLSVL.

The V and J genes are TRBV2 and TRBJ1-1, with 8 bases identical to TRBD1. Germline CDR1 is SNHLY and CDR2 is FYNNEI. This CDR3 region has 14 residues. The junction had 9 bases not matched to a gene; V was cut back by 0 bases and J by 12 bases. CDR3 protein: CASSEAFRQGASFF. The CDR3 DNA is TGTGCCAGCAGTGAAGCCTTTAGGCAGGGGGCATCTTTCTTT.

The J gene is TRBJ1-1, the V gene TRBV4-1, with D possibly TRBD1 on 6 matching bases. Between the trimmed V and J ends, which lost 1 base and 0 bases, there was a span of 15 bases. CDR1 MGHRA and CDR2 YSYEKL come from the germline V gene. CDR3 length equals 17 residues. CDR3 DNA sequence: TGCGCCAGCAGCCAAGGGGTTTTGGGGGCCCTGAACACTGAAGCTTTCTTT. Amino acids: CASSQGVLGALNTEAFF.

V gene TRBV12-5 combines with J gene TRBJ2-3; 9 bases match TRBD1. The CDR3 contains 17 residues. J gave up 4 bases and V 1 base, and 9 bases lay outside the gene matches. Per the germline V gene, CDR1 is LGHNT and CDR2 is FRNRAP. This chain's CDR3 is CASGLDRGRRIPDTQYF. As DNA, the CDR3 is TGTGCTAGTGGTTTGGACAGGGGGCGAAGAATCCCAGATACGCAGTATTTT.

This chain joins TRBV7-2 and TRBJ1-1; D is ambiguous. CDR3 length equals 11 residues. Trimming shortened V by 4 bases and J by 11 bases, and 11 bases separated the two germline ends. Germline V gene data show CDR1 as SGHTA and CDR2 as FQGNSA. CDR3 sequence: CASSSLHLAFF. The DNA for the CDR3 is TGTGCCAGCAGCTCACTCCACCTTGCTTTCTTT.

Here the CDR3 reads CASSLSTGNNEKLFF. The CDR3 coding sequence is TGTGCCAGCTCACTCTCGACAGGGAATAATGAAAAACTGTTTTTT. The rearrangement links TRBV18 to TRBJ1-4; TRBD1 aligns across 7 bases. The V and J ends lost 4 bases and 4 bases, in that order; junction bases with no gene match: 6. This CDR3 is 15 amino acids long. Germline assignment: CDR1 KGHSH and CDR2 LQKENI.

In DNA, the CDR3 is TGTGCCAGCATCGACGGGGGAGCGAGGTCCACGATACAGTTCTTC. Its protein is CASIDGGARSTIQFF. V is TRBV5-4 and J is TRBJ2-1; D perhaps matches TRBD2 (6 bases). V was pared by 6 bases and J by 13 bases, with 26 bases between. Looked up from germline, CDR1 is SGHNT and CDR2 is YYREEE (reference sequence). This CDR3 spans 15 amino acids.

This rearrangement joins TRBV6-5 to TRBJ1-5, with D possibly matching TRBD1 (5 bases). Trimming shortened V by 5 bases and J by 2 bases, and 13 bases separated the two germline ends. Germline CDR1 is MNHEY and CDR2 is SVGAGI. The CDR3 has 15 amino acids. This chain's CDR3 is CASSPRGGGNQPQHF. CDR3 sequence (DNA): TGTGCCAGCAGTCCCCGTGGAGGGGGCAATCAGCCCCAGCATTTT.